This entry lists 21 T cell receptor beta chains sequenced from one sample in a study of blood T cell repertoires in COVID-19. Produced via immunoSEQ multiplex PCR; TCRdb's table is partial and in-frame only. The table shows under 250,000 clones, with 85% to 90% occurring only once. The sequencing input was peripheral blood. All receptors derive from a woman aged 55-70 years with acute or convalescent COVID-19.

This clone has only a few counts. This chain links TRBV28 with TRBJ2-1; TRBD2 matches at 11 bases. The germline V gene has CDR1 MDHEN and CDR2 SYDVKM. CDR3 size: 16 residues. J lost 2 bases, V lost 6 bases, and 6 bases had no gene match. The CDR3 loop is CASSEPLAGAYNEQFF. Written as DNA, the CDR3 is TGTGCCAGCAGCGAACCACTAGCGGGAGCCTACAATGAGCAGTTCTTC.

Only one count was recorded for this clone. The chain combines TRBV6-5 with TRBJ1-2; TRBD1 matches 8 bases. The CDR3 sequence is 14 residues long. Germline CDR1 MNHEY, CDR2 SVGAGI. The V and J ends lost 6 bases and 0 bases, in that order; junction bases with no gene match: 3. The CDR3 region is CASRPTGANYGYTF. The CDR3 DNA reads TGTGCCAGCAGGCCGACAGGGGCTAACTATGGCTACACCTTC.

V and J are TRBV5-1 and TRBJ2-1, with a weak D call TRBD1 (5 bases). Germline-derived CDR1 and CDR2 are SGHRS and YFSETQ. The CDR3 is 15 residues long. The V end was cut by 3 bases, the J end by 9 bases, with 19 bases between. CDR3 nucleotide sequence: TGCGCCAGCAGCTCGACCGGCGACCAGGGCACTGAGCAGTTCTTC. This translates into CASSSTGDQGTEQFF.

The CDR3 DNA reads TGCGCCAGCAGTGAGACAGGTCCTGGGGCCAACGTCCTGACTTTC. This codes for CASSETGPGANVLTF. The chain couples TRBV10-2 to TRBJ2-6; possibly TRBD1 for D (5 bases). Germline V gene sequence: CDR1 WSHSY, CDR2 SAAADI. V was shortened by 2 bases and J by 2 bases, with 7 bases between the two germline ends. The CDR3 is made up of 15 amino acids.

V and J are TRBV19 and TRBJ1-1, with 8 nucleotides matching TRBD1. This CDR3 has 15 residues. After removal of 5 bases from V and 4 bases from J, the junction contained 9 bases not matched to a gene. The germline V gene encodes CDR1 LNHDA and CDR2 SQIVND (reference sequence). CDR3 residues: CASSPRTGFGTEAFF. The CDR3, as DNA: TGTGCCAGTAGTCCTCGGACAGGGTTTGGCACTGAAGCTTTCTTT. Together with reference TRBV19 and TRBJ1-1, the CDR3 gives the full variable domain: DGGITQSPKYLFRKEGQNVTLSCEQNLNHDAMYWYRQDPGQGLRLIYYSQIVNDFQKGDIAEGYSVSREKKESFPLTVTSAQKNPTAFYLCASSPRTGFGTEAFFGQGTRLTVV.

This clone was recorded only once. The rearrangement links TRBV3-1 (or the pseudogene TRBV3-2) to TRBJ2-2, with a weak D call TRBD2 (5 bases). In germline, CDR1 is LGHDT, CDR2 YNNKEL (reference sequence). V lost 2 bases to trimming and J lost 5 bases, with 9 bases between them. The CDR3 contains 14 residues. This CDR3 is CASSQTRQTGELFF. As DNA, the CDR3 is TGTGCCAGCAGCCAAACTAGGCAAACCGGGGAGCTGTTTTTT.

This chain joins TRBV4-2 and TRBJ2-3; D is perhaps TRBD1 (5 bases). The germline V gene encodes CDR1 LGHNA and CDR2 YNFKEQ. The CDR3 length is 17 residues. V lost 4 bases and J 0 bases, leaving 17 bases between the germline ends. DNA of the CDR3: TGTGCCAGCAGCCCGTCCTGGGCGGCAGGGAGCACAGATACGCAGTATTTT. The encoded protein is CASSPSWAAGSTDTQYF.

V is TRBV28 and J is TRBJ2-3; 16 bases map to TRBD2. Trimming removed 8 bases from V and 4 bases from J; junction bases left unmatched: 6. The germline V gene encodes CDR1 MDHEN and CDR2 SYDVKM. There are 16 residues in the CDR3. The CDR3 coding sequence is TGTGCCAGCGGGACTAGCGGGAGGGCCGGGTCAGATACGCAGTATTTT. This sequence encodes CASGTSGRAGSDTQYF.

The chain links TRBV30 to TRBJ2-7; 8 bases map to TRBD1. The germline V gene has CDR1 GTSNPN and CDR2 SVGIG (reference sequence). V dropped 7 bases and J dropped 2; count of bases not matched to a gene: 7. CDR3 length equals 13 residues. CDR3 DNA sequence: TGTGCCTCTACAGGGGGTGCAACCTACGAGCAGTACTTC. This translates into CASTGGATYEQYF.

This chain uses TRBV12-5 with TRBJ2-5; the match to TRBD2 covers 9 bases. Germline V CDR1 and CDR2: LGHNT, FRNRAP. The CDR3 totals 17 residues. V was pared by 1 base and J by 1 base, with 7 bases of the junction left unmatched. CDR3 sequence: CASGLAYRRGGQETQYF. The CDR3 bases are TGTGCTAGTGGTTTGGCCTACCGGCGGGGGGGCCAAGAGACCCAGTACTTC.

The chain links TRBV7-8 to TRBJ2-2, with TRBD1 identical over 10 bases. CDR3 size: 15 residues. In germline, CDR1 is SGHVS, CDR2 FQNEAQ. With 4 bases clipped from V and 3 bases from J, the junction kept 2 bases outside the gene matches. CDR3 DNA sequence: TGTGCCAGCAGCTCAGGACAGGGGGACACCGGGGAGCTGTTTTTT. Its translation: CASSSGQGDTGELFF.

This rearrangement joins TRBV6-6 to TRBJ1-1; the D gene is possibly TRBD1 (5 bases). The germline gives CDR1 MNHNY, CDR2 SVGAGI (reference sequence). V lost 5 bases, J lost 5 bases, and 18 bases lay in between. The CDR3 covers 15 residues. In DNA, the CDR3 is TGTGCCAGCAGTCAGTTCGCGGGGCGGAGTACTGAAGCTTTCTTT. As protein: CASSQFAGRSTEAFF.

The chain recombines TRBV7-3 with TRBJ1-1; no firm D call. This CDR3 contains 13 residues. V lost 5 bases, J lost 2 bases, and 9 bases lay in between. Germline CDR1 SGHTA, CDR2 FQGTGA. This CDR3 reads CASSVQENTEAFF. The CDR3 DNA reads as TGTGCCAGCAGCGTACAAGAAAACACTGAAGCTTTCTTT.

The gene calls are TRBV30 and TRBJ1-5, with D unresolved. Trimming removed 0 bases from V and 2 bases from J, with 8 bases in between. Germline V gives CDR1 GTSNPN, CDR2 SVGIG (reference sequence). The length of the CDR3 is 14 residues. CDR3 DNA: TGTGCCTGGAGTGTAATGGGCGGCAATCAGCCCCAGCATTTT. This translates into CAWSVMGGNQPQHF.

The chain recombines TRBV9 with TRBJ2-2; 9 bases fit TRBD1. The CDR3 runs 13 residues. CDR1 and CDR2 from the germline V gene are SGDLS and YYNGEE. Trimming at V came to 0 bases and at J to 11 bases, leaving 2 bases not matched to a gene. The CDR3 loop reads CASSVGTGDELFF. DNA for the CDR3: TGTGCCAGCAGCGTAGGGACAGGGGACGAGCTGTTTTTT.

This clone was picked up one time. V usage is TRBV6-6 and J usage is TRBJ2-1; no definite D call. The ends were cut back, 7 bases at V and 2 bases at J, with 6 bases in the middle. The germline V gene has CDR1 MNHNY and CDR2 SVGAGI (reference sequence). The CDR3 length is 12 residues. The CDR3 nucleotides read TGTGCCAGCAAAGACACCTACAATGAGCAGTTCTTC. It encodes CASKDTYNEQFF.

CDR3 sequence reads: CASSWGTGDYGYTF. As DNA, the CDR3 is TGTGCCAGCAGCTGGGGGACAGGCGACTATGGCTACACCTTC. The V gene is TRBV7-9, the J gene TRBJ1-2, with TRBD1 identical over 8 bases. CDR3 length: 14 amino acids. Germline V lookup: CDR1 SEHNR, CDR2 FQNEAQ (reference sequence). V shed 4 bases, J shed 3 bases, and the junction held 4 bases outside the gene matches.

This chain joins TRBV9 and TRBJ1-1; D is possibly TRBD1 (6 bases). Germline loops: CDR1 SGDLS, CDR2 YYNGEE. Trimming left V 0 bases short and J 4 bases short, with 13 bases between. The CDR3 has 15 residues. Here the CDR3 reads CASSVASGVGTEAFF. The DNA for the CDR3 is TGTGCCAGCAGCGTAGCTTCAGGGGTTGGCACTGAAGCTTTCTTT.

Regarding this clone: The junction shows a germline mismatch at one end, possibly a read error. The chain uses TRBV28 and TRBJ2-2; perhaps TRBD2 as D (5 bases). The CDR3 extends over 14 amino acids. Germline CDR1 MDHEN, CDR2 SYDVKM. The chain's CDR3 is CASSFHPLPMEVFF. The CDR3 DNA reads as TGTGCCAGCAGTTTCCATCCACTACCCATGGAGGTGTTTTTT.

This chain joins TRBV2 and TRBJ2-1; perhaps TRBD1 as D (6 bases). Germline assignment: CDR1 SNHLY and CDR2 FYNNEI. Trimming removed 6 bases at V and 5 bases at J, with 11 bases between. The CDR3 covers 13 residues. CDR3 amino acids: CASRQTGNNEQFF. CDR3 sequence (DNA): TGTGCCAGCAGACAGACAGGAAACAATGAGCAGTTCTTC.

This clone was recorded only once. The gene calls are TRBV3-1 (or the pseudogene TRBV3-2) and TRBJ2-5; TRBD2 matches 9 bases. This CDR3 spans 13 amino acids. Per the germline V gene, CDR1 is LGHDT and CDR2 is YNNKEL (reference sequence). J gave up 8 bases and V 5 bases, and 6 bases lay outside the gene matches. This CDR3 is CASSAGLAGTQYF. As DNA, the CDR3 is TGTGCCAGCAGCGCGGGACTAGCCGGTACCCAGTACTTC.